The 26 T cell receptor beta chains below all came from one sample that was sequenced in a study of T cells in Graves' hyperthyroidism and ophthalmopathy (dated by TCRdb to about 2019). The library relied on multiplex PCR. These reads were obtained on an Illumina HiSeq 2000. The TCR beta CDR3 regions were amplified from the RNA transcripts. A first-round RT-PCR of the TCR CDR3 used the HTBI primer set with the Qiagen OneStep RT-PCR kit. TCRdb cleaned the public reads at Q25 with fastp, built clones with MiXCR and kept in-frame beta chains. Each record represents a unique CDR3 protein, reported with the most common genes and DNA among its rows. The sample table contains about 690,000 distinct CDR3 sequences; only one count was recorded for 17% of them. 15% to 18% of the sample rests with the top ten. The sample taken for sequencing was blood. The receptor source for this set is a man aged 50-60 years with Graves' hyperthyroidism.

The rearrangement joins TRBV15 to TRBJ1-1; the D is unclear. V gave up 3 bases and J gave up 4 bases, with 15 bases separating them. The CDR3 has 15 residues. Germline V gene sequence: CDR1 LNHNV, CDR2 YYDKDF (reference sequence). The DNA for the CDR3 is TGTGCCACCAGCAGTCAAGAGGGTCTCGGCACTGAAGCTTTCTTT. Protein sequence: CATSSQEGLGTEAFF. Complete variable domain (other parts from reference TRBV15 and TRBJ1-1): DAMVIQNPRYQVTQFGKPVTLSCSQTLNHNVMYWYQQKSSQAPKLLFHYYDKDFNNEADTPDNFQSRRPNTSFCFLDIRSPGLGDTAMYLCATSSQEGLGTEAFFGQGTRLTVV.

This clonotype was seen a few times. The V gene is TRBV5-5, the J gene TRBJ2-7; 8 nucleotides agree with TRBD1. Trimming took 3 bases from V and 3 from J; bases not matched to a gene: 5. The CDR3 totals 14 residues. Germline CDR1 and CDR2: SGHKS and YYEKEE (reference sequence). This CDR3 is CASSYYRGYYEQYF. The CDR3 nucleotides are TGTGCCAGCAGCTACTACAGGGGGTACTACGAGCAGTACTTC. Together with reference TRBV5-5 and TRBJ2-7, the CDR3 gives the full variable domain: DAGVTQSPTHLIKTRGQQVTLRCSPISGHKSVSWYQQVLGQGPQFIFQYYEKEERGRGNFPDRFSARQFPNYSSELNVNALLLGDSALYLCASSYYRGYYEQYFGPGTRLTVT.

This clonotype was recorded many times. This sequence joins TRBV12-3 or TRBV12-4 and TRBJ2-3, with 7 bases aligning to TRBD1. The CDR3 is made up of 19 amino acids. The V gene end was trimmed by 5 bases and the J gene end by 2 bases; junction bases not matched to a gene: 19. The CDR3, as DNA: TGTGCCAGCAGTCCACTATACTCAACAGGGGCCGAGTCCACAGATACGCAGTATTTT. Protein sequence: CASSPLYSTGAESTDTQYF.

This clonotype was observed many times. The chain is built from TRBV30 and TRBJ1-1; 7 bases are a match to TRBD1. The germline V gene has CDR1 GTSNPN and CDR2 SVGIG (reference sequence). The CDR3 sequence is 13 residues long. V trimming: 2 bases; J trimming: 3 bases; junction bases outside the gene matches: 3. CDR3 protein: CAWSRDRDTEAFF. CDR3 DNA sequence: TGTGCCTGGAGTAGAGACAGGGACACTGAAGCTTTCTTT.

This clonotype has a count of ten or more. This chain joins TRBV2 and TRBJ2-1; 7 nucleotides line up with TRBD2. CDR1 and CDR2 (germline): SNHLY, FYNNEI. This CDR3 has 15 residues. V lost 4 bases and J lost 7; bases outside the gene matches: 10. The CDR3 DNA is TGTGCCAGCAGTGCGCCCGGGACTATGATAAATGAGCAGTTCTTC. The encoded protein is CASSAPGTMINEQFF. Using reference TRBV2 and TRBJ2-1 for the parts outside the CDR3, the full variable domain is EPEVTQTPSHQVTQMGQEVILRCVPISNHLYFYWYRQILGQKVEFLVSFYNNEISEKSEIFDDQFSVERPDGSNFTLKIRSTKLEDSAMYFCASSAPGTMINEQFFGPGTRLTVL.

The J gene is TRBJ2-2, the V gene TRBV5-1, with D perhaps TRBD1 (5 bases). CDR3 length: 16 residues. Germline CDR1 and CDR2: SGHRS and YFSETQ. V was pared by 4 bases and J by 6 bases, with 19 bases between. The CDR3 sequence: CASSQTISGIAGELFF. For the CDR3, the DNA is TGCGCCAGCAGCCAGACGATCTCAGGGATCGCCGGGGAGCTGTTTTTT.

This clonotype was picked up many times. V and J are TRBV12-3 or TRBV12-4 and TRBJ1-5; possible D gene TRBD1, 5 bases. The CDR3 is 17 amino acids. V lost 4 bases, J lost 2 bases, and 18 bases lay in between. The DNA for the CDR3 is TGTGCCAGCAGTTCATCGGGCGGCGGGACTGGCAATCAGCCCCAGCATTTT. Translated, it gives CASSSSGGGTGNQPQHF.

The V and J genes are TRBV19 and TRBJ2-3, with D hard to call. CDR1 and CDR2 (germline): LNHDA, SQIVND (reference sequence). Trimming cost V 5 bases and J 4 bases, with 10 bases left between them. This CDR3 is 13 amino acids long. The CDR3 DNA reads TGTGCCAGTAGTCTCACCGTCGCAGATACGCAGTATTTT. The encoded protein is CASSLTVADTQYF.

This clonotype was counted many times. The rearrangement uses TRBV28 and TRBJ2-7, with D hard to call. CDR1 MDHEN and CDR2 SYDVKM come from the germline V gene. This CDR3 is 15 amino acids long. V dropped 5 bases and J dropped 0 bases, with 14 bases sitting between them. The CDR3 region has the DNA TGTGCCAGCAGTCCGCACTTGGCGAACTCCTACGAGCAGTACTTC. This encodes CASSPHLANSYEQYF.

As regards this clonotype: It may be a read error: a sequence one base away is much more abundant. The chain carries TRBV19 and TRBJ2-5; D unresolved. The J call is uncertain, as TRBJ2-1 better fits the DNA end. The CDR3 length is 14 residues. Germline V gene lookup returns CDR1 LNHDA and CDR2 SQIVND (reference sequence). CDR3 residues: CASRTTLGQETQFF. CDR3 in DNA: TGTGCCAGTAGGACGACACTTGGGCAAGAGACCCAGTTCTTC.

This clonotype was picked up many times. The rearrangement links TRBV11-1 to TRBJ2-7, with D perhaps TRBD1 (6 bases). CDR3 length: 15 amino acids. Per germline, CDR1 SGHAT and CDR2 FQDESV (reference sequence). The V end lost 6 bases, the J end lost 0 bases, and 15 bases lay between the germline ends. The CDR3 DNA is TGTGCCAGCAGTAAAGGCAGGGGATACTCCTACGAGCAGTACTTC. Its protein product is CASSKGRGYSYEQYF. The complete variable domain, with remaining parts taken from reference TRBV11-1 and TRBJ2-7, reads EAEVAQSPRYKITEKSQAVAFWCDPISGHATLYWYRQILGQGPELLVQFQDESVVDDSQLPKDRFSAERLKGVDSTLKIQPAELGDSAMYLCASSKGRGYSYEQYFGPGTRLTVT.

In this sample, this clonotype turned up a few times. The V gene is TRBV28, the J gene TRBJ2-7, with 9 bases matching TRBD2. The V segment lost 10 bases and the J segment 5 bases; nucleotides outside the gene matches: 15. This CDR3 contains 15 residues. From germline, CDR1 is MDHEN and CDR2 SYDVKM. The CDR3 protein is CATSSLSGRLHEQYF. CDR3 coding DNA: TGTGCCACCTCTAGTTTGAGCGGGAGGTTGCACGAGCAGTACTTC.

This clonotype has ten or more counts. The rearrangement joins TRBV2 to TRBJ2-3; no reliable D call. Trimming took 3 bases from V and 0 from J, leaving 10 bases between them. Germline CDR1 SNHLY, CDR2 FYNNEI. This CDR3 contains 15 residues. The CDR3 DNA is TGTGCCAGCAGTGATTTAGGCCCTAGCACAGATACGCAGTATTTT. As protein: CASSDLGPSTDTQYF.

Ten or more counts support this clonotype. This chain links TRBV10-3 with TRBJ2-3; TRBD1 matches 8 bases. The V gene's germline CDR1 is ENHRY and CDR2 SYGVKD. J lost 3 bases, V lost 10 bases, and 6 bases had no gene match. The CDR3 runs to 13 residues. This chain's CDR3 is CATLDRVTDTQYF. CDR3 coding DNA: TGTGCCACACTGGACAGGGTGACAGATACGCAGTATTTT.

The V gene is TRBV28, the J gene TRBJ2-3; weak D call: TRBD1 (7 bases). V was trimmed by 6 bases and J by 2 bases, leaving 15 bases between them. The germline CDR1 and CDR2 sequences are MDHEN and SYDVKM. This CDR3 contains 15 residues. The CDR3 spells CASSAPGGNTDTQYF. CDR3 coding DNA: TGTGCCAGCAGCGCCCCAGGGGGGAACACAGATACGCAGTATTTT.

This clonotype was detected a few times. The chain links TRBV9 to TRBJ2-3, with 10 bases identical to TRBD2. The CDR3 length is 16 residues. Germline V CDR1 and CDR2: SGDLS, YYNGEE. Germline trimming cut 3 bases from V and 4 bases from J; bases unmatched to any gene: 8. The CDR3 loop reads CASSGRTSGTADTQYF. The CDR3 region has the DNA TGTGCCAGCAGCGGTCGAACTAGCGGGACGGCAGATACGCAGTATTTT.

This clonotype was seen many times. The V and J genes are TRBV27 and TRBJ2-7, with 10 bases identical to TRBD1. Germline CDR1 and CDR2: MNHEY and SMNVEV (reference sequence). Losses at the gene ends were 8 bases for V and 3 bases for J; bases not matched to a gene: 4. The CDR3 loop spans 13 amino acids. CDR3 DNA sequence: TGTGCCAGCCAACGGACAGGGGGCTACGAGCAGTACTTC. Its translation is CASQRTGGYEQYF.

The chain links TRBV7-2 to TRBJ2-3, with 7 bases aligning to TRBD2. The length of the CDR3 is 16 residues. The junction had 7 bases not matched to a gene; V was cut back by 2 bases and J by 2 bases. The germline V gene has CDR1 SGHTA and CDR2 FQGNSA. The CDR3 sequence: CASSLMRLADTDTQYF. The CDR3 DNA sequence: TGTGCCAGCAGCTTAATGCGGCTAGCGGACACAGATACGCAGTATTTT.

This clonotype was detected many times. V usage is TRBV2 and J usage is TRBJ2-1; D call uncertain. The germline V gene has CDR1 SNHLY and CDR2 FYNNEI. The CDR3 loop spans 13 amino acids. The V gene lost 1 base and the J gene lost 4 bases, with 5 bases spanning the gap. CDR3: CASSEEDYNEQFF. The DNA for the CDR3 is TGTGCCAGCAGTGAAGAGGATTACAATGAGCAGTTCTTC.

This clonotype was picked up many times. The chain is built from TRBV28 and TRBJ1-1; a weak D match, TRBD1 (6 bases). V was shortened by 6 bases and J by 2 bases, with 13 bases between the two germline ends. The CDR3 contains 14 residues. The germline V gene encodes CDR1 MDHEN and CDR2 SYDVKM. CDR3 DNA: TGTGCCAGCAGCCCCGGGGGGCTAAACACTGAAGCTTTCTTT. As protein: CASSPGGLNTEAFF.

This clonotype showed up just a few times. CDR3 sequence reads: CSAPDYLVGGELFF. Here the CDR3 DNA reads TGCAGTGCTCCGGATTACCTGGTCGGCGGGGAGCTGTTTTTT. The chain combines TRBV20-1 with TRBJ2-2; unclear D gene. Germline CDR1 DFQATT, CDR2 SNEGSKA (reference sequence). V lost 5 bases and J 7 bases, leaving 17 bases between the germline ends. CDR3 length: 14 residues.

This clonotype has just a few counts. The genes are TRBV5-1 and TRBJ2-1; D is unclear. The CDR3 is 12 residues long. Germline V lookup: CDR1 SGHRS, CDR2 YFSETQ. The V and J ends lost 5 bases and 5 bases respectively, with 8 bases between them. CDR3 residues: CASRFDDNEQFF. CDR3 nucleotides: TGCGCCAGCAGGTTCGATGACAATGAGCAGTTCTTC.

In this sample, this clonotype turned up many times. This chain joins TRBV27 and TRBJ2-2; TRBD2 agrees at 8 bases. V lost 2 bases to trimming and J lost 4 bases; unmatched junction nucleotides: 12. The CDR3 is 18 amino acids. Germline-derived CDR1 and CDR2 are MNHEY and SMNVEV (reference sequence). CDR3 in DNA: TGTGCCAGCAGTTTAGGTTTTGGGGTAGCGGGACCCACCGGGGAGCTGTTTTTT. This codes for CASSLGFGVAGPTGELFF.

This clonotype was recorded many times. The chain has TRBV7-9 and TRBJ2-7, with 10 bases that match TRBD1. This CDR3 is built from 14 residues. V trimming: 4 bases; J trimming: 5 bases; junction bases outside the gene matches: 5. Germline V gene lookup returns CDR1 SEHNR and CDR2 FQNEAQ (reference sequence). The CDR3: CASSSGGQGNEQYF. In nucleotides, the CDR3 is TGTGCCAGCAGCTCCGGGGGACAGGGGAACGAGCAGTACTTC.

This chain joins TRBV7-6 and TRBJ2-7, with 13 bases aligning to TRBD2. The CDR3 totals 16 residues. Trimming removed 3 bases from V and 0 bases from J; junction bases left unmatched: 2. CDR1 is SGHVS, CDR2 FNYEAQ, per germline. As DNA, the CDR3 is TGTGCCAGCAGCTTGGGGACTAGCGGGGACTCCTACGAGCAGTACTTC. It codes for CASSLGTSGDSYEQYF.

This clonotype appeared many times. This rearrangement joins TRBV10-2 to TRBJ1-5; TRBD1 aligns across 7 bases. Trimming removed 3 bases from V and 4 bases from J; junction bases left unmatched: 12. This CDR3 is built from 17 residues. The germline V gene encodes CDR1 WSHSY and CDR2 SAAADI. The CDR3 spells CASSDSGGQLSNQPQHF. The CDR3 DNA sequence: TGCGCCAGCAGTGATTCCGGGGGACAGTTAAGTAATCAGCCCCAGCATTTT.